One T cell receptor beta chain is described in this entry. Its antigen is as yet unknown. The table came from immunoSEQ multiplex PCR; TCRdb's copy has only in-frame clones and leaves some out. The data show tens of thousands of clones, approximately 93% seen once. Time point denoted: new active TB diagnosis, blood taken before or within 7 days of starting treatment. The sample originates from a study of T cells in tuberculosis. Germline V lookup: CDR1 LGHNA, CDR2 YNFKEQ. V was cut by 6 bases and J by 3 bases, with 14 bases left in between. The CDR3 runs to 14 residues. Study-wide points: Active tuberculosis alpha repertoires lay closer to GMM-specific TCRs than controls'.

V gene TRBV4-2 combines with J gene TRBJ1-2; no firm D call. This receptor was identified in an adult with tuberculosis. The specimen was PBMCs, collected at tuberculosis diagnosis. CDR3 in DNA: TGTGCCAGCAGGGACTCACTTCGGGACTATGGCTACACCTTC. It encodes CASRDSLRDYGYTF.